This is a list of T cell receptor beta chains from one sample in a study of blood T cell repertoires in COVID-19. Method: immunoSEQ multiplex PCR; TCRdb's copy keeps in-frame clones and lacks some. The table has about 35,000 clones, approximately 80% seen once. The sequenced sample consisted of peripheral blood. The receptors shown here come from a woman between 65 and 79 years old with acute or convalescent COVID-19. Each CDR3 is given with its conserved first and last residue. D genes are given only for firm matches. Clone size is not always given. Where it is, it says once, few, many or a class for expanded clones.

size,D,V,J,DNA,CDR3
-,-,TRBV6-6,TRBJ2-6,TGTGCCAGCACCCGAGGTGGGGCCAACGTCCTGACTTTC,CASTRGGANVLTF
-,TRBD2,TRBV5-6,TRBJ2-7,TGTGCCAGCAGCCTAACTAGCGGGAGGGCCTCCGAGCAGTACTTC,CASSLTSGRASEQYF
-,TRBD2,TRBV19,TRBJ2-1,TGTGCCAGTAGGTCTAGCGGAGCCTCCTACAATGAGCAGTTCTTC,CASRSSGASYNEQFF
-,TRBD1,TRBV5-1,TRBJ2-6,TGCGCCAGCAGCCTGGGACAGGGGAGGGCTGGGGCCAACGTCCTGACTTTC,CASSLGQGRAGANVLTF
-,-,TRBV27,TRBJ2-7,TGTGCCAGCGCCCGACTGGTTCCCTACGAGCAGTACTTC,CASARLVPYEQYF
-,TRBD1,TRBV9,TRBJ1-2,TGTGCCAGCAGCGGCCGGGACAGGCTCTCCTATGGCTACACCTTC,CASSGRDRLSYGYTF
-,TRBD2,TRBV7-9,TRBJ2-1,TGTGCCAGCAAGACTAGCGGTGGGGGCAATGAGCAGTTCTTC,CASKTSGGGNEQFF
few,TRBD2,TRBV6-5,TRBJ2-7,TGTGCCAGCAGTAGACTAGCGGGAGTCTACGAGCAGTACTTC,CASSRLAGVYEQYF
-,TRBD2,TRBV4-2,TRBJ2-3,TGTGCCAGCAGCCAAGTTGGTCTAGCGGGGGGGCCAGATACGCAGTATTTT,CASSQVGLAGGPDTQYF
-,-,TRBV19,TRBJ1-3,TGTGCCAGTTTCGGATGGAACAGGGCCTCTGGAAACACCATATATTTT,CASFGWNRASGNTIYF
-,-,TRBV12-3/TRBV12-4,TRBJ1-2,TGTGCCAGCAGTTTAAGGGCCAGGGGTGGCTACACCTTC,CASSLRARGGYTF
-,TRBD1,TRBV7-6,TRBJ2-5,TGTGCCAGCAGCTATACCAGGGGGCGCGGGGAGACCCAGTACTTC,CASSYTRGRGETQYF
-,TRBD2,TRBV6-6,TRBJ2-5,TGTGCCAGCAGGCTGGGACTAGCGGGGAGAGAGACCCAGTACTTC,CASRLGLAGRETQYF
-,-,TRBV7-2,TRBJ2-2,TGTGCCAGCAGCGTTAAGTTATTAGGAGGCACCGGGGAGCTGTTTTTT,CASSVKLLGGTGELFF
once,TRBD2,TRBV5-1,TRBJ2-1,TGCGCCAGCAGCTCTGACACCTCGGGGGGGCAGTTCTTC,CASSSDTSGGQFF
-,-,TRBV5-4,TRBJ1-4,TGTGCCAGCAGCTATGAGGCGGCTAATGAAAAACTGTTTTTT,CASSYEAANEKLFF
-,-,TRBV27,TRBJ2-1,TGTGCCAGCAGTTTTGCCGTTAGCGGCGAGCAGTTCTTC,CASSFAVSGEQFF
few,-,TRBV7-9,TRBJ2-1,TGTGCCAGCCTTCGACAGGAGAATGAGCAGTTCTTC,CASLRQENEQFF
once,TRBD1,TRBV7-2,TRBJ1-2,TGTGCCAGCAGCTCAAGACAGGGTAAAAGTGGCTACACCTTC,CASSSRQGKSGYTF
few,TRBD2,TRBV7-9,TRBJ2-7,TGTGCCAGCAGCTCGACTAGCGGGAGTTTCCACGAGCAGTACTTC,CASSSTSGSFHEQYF
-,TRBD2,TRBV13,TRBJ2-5,TGTGCCAGCAGCCTCGGACTAGCGGGATTCCGAGAGACCCAGTACTTC,CASSLGLAGFRETQYF
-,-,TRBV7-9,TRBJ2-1,TGTGCCAGCAGCTTCGCGGGTAACAATGAGCAGTTCTTC,CASSFAGNNEQFF
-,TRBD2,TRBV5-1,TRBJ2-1,TGCGCCAGCAGCTTGGAACTAGCGGGAGTCCCTGAGCAGTTCTTC,CASSLELAGVPEQFF
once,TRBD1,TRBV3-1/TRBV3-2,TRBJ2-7,TGTGCCAGCAGCCAGTACCGGGACAGCACCGCCTACGAGCAGTACTTC,CASSQYRDSTAYEQYF
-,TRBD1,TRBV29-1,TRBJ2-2,TGCAGCGTTGAGTTGGCAGGGGGCACCGGGGAGCTGTTTTTT,CSVELAGGTGELFF
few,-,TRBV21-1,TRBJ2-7,TGTGCCAGCAGCAAAGGAGGCAGGGACGAGCAGTACTTC,CASSKGGRDEQYF
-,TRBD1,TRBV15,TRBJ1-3,TGTGCCACCAGCAGCGACAGGGTAAATGGAAACACCATATATTTT,CATSSDRVNGNTIYF
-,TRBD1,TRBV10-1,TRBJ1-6,TGCGCCAGCAGTGAGTTGGACAGGGTATGTTCACCCCTCCACTTT,CASSELDRVCSPLHF
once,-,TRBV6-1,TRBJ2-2,TGTGCCAGCAGTGAAGGTCGTTGGAGGGTTGGGACCGGGGAGCTGTTTTTT,CASSEGRWRVGTGELFF
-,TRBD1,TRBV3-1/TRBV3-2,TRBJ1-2,TGTGCCAGCAGCCCGACAGGGTTTAATGGCTACACCTTC,CASSPTGFNGYTF
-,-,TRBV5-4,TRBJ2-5,TGTGCCAGCAGTTTGCCAGATCAAGAGACCCAGTACTTC,CASSLPDQETQYF
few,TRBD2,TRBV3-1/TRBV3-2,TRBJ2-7,TGTGCCAGCAGCCTTCTTAGCGGGTACGAGCAGTACTTC,CASSLLSGYEQYF
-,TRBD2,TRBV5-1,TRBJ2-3,TGCGCCAGCAGCTTGGCCGCGGGGGGCACAGATACGCAGTATTTT,CASSLAAGGTDTQYF
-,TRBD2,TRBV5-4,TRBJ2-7,TGTGCCAGCAGCTCTGCCTTGGCGGGAGGGCTCTACGAGCAGTACTTC,CASSSALAGGLYEQYF
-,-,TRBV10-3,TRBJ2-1,TGTGCCATCAGTGAGAACCGACAACCTGCGTTCTTC,CAISENRQPAFF
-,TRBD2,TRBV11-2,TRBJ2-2,TGTGCCAGCACCAAGAGGAGGGAGGGCACCGGGGAGCTGTTTTTT,CASTKRREGTGELFF
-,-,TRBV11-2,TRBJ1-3,TGTGCCAGCAGCAGCATTGACAGGACTGGAAACACCATATATTTT,CASSSIDRTGNTIYF
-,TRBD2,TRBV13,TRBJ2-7,TGTGCCAGCAGCCCCAGCCGACTAGCGGGGGGACTTCAGTACTTC,CASSPSRLAGGLQYF
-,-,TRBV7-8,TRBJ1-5,TGTGCCAGCAGCCCCACAATAAATCAGCCCCAGCATTTT,CASSPTINQPQHF
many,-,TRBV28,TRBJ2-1,TGTGCCAGCAGTCTGACAAGGGCGGGGAATGAGCAGTTCTTC,CASSLTRAGNEQFF
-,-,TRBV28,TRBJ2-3,TGTGCCAGCGAGGGCCAGTGGAGGACAGATACGCAGTATTTT,CASEGQWRTDTQYF
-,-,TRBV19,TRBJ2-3,TGTGCCAGTAGTAGCCCACCCCAACCCGGGTGGGATACGCAGTATTTT,CASSSPPQPGWDTQYF
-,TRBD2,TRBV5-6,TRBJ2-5,TGTGCCAGCAGCTTGGCCGGGAGGGGGCAAGAGACCCAGTACTTC,CASSLAGRGQETQYF
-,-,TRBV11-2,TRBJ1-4,TGTGCCAGCAGCTTGGGAGCAAATAATGAAAAACTGTTTTTT,CASSLGANNEKLFF
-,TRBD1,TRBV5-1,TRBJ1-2,TGCGCCAGCAGCTCGACAGGGGGCTATGGCTACACCTTC,CASSSTGGYGYTF
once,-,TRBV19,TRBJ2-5,TGTGCCAGTAGTATCGTCATCGGGGGACCGGGAATCCAAGAGACCCAGTACTTC,CASSIVIGGPGIQETQYF
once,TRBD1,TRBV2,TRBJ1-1,TGTGCCAGCAGTGGACAGGGGTTATACACTGAAGCTTTCTTT,CASSGQGLYTEAFF